The rows below give T cell receptor beta chains drawn from one sample of a study of T cells in localized non-small cell lung cancer. Profiled with immunoSEQ multiplex PCR; TCRdb holds only in-frame clones, not every one. The sample consists of almost 30,000 clones, 70% to 90% of them appearing once. The source was peripheral blood, collected before any cancer treatment. The receptors stem from a female donor older than 55 with stage III squamous cell lung carcinoma. CDR3s leave out the opening cysteine and the closing phenylalanine or tryptophan. A D gene is named only where the DNA matches it firmly.

CDR3: ASSLAPGAALTKNIQY; J: TRBJ2-4; V: TRBV5-1; D: -
CDR3: ASSAQETQY; J: TRBJ2-5; V: TRBV5-1; D: -
CDR3: ASSPSGGSSFEQF; J: TRBJ2-1; V: TRBV9; D: TRBD2
CDR3: ATGRAFYNEQF; J: TRBJ2-1; V: TRBV15; D: -
CDR3: ASTLQPNEKLF; J: TRBJ1-4; V: TRBV5-1; D: -
CDR3: ASSLYSLEQY; J: TRBJ2-7; V: TRBV28; D: -
CDR3: ASSLAVREGEQY; J: TRBJ2-7; V: TRBV7-8; D: TRBD2
CDR3: ASSQSPGQGIYEQY; J: TRBJ2-7; V: TRBV4-2; D: TRBD1
CDR3: ASSPGLAGTETQY; J: TRBJ2-5; V: TRBV28; D: TRBD2
CDR3: ASSLEVYNEQF; J: TRBJ2-1; V: TRBV5-1; D: -
CDR3: ATSDRTEAF; J: TRBJ1-1; V: TRBV2; D: -
CDR3: ASSLDPGGTGTYEQY; J: TRBJ2-7; V: TRBV7-2; D: -
CDR3: ASRDRGAQSGANVLT; J: TRBJ2-6; V: TRBV4-3; D: TRBD1
CDR3: ASSLTGVGEAF; J: TRBJ1-1; V: TRBV5-6; D: TRBD1
CDR3: ASSLVTDNEKLF; J: TRBJ1-4; V: TRBV5-1; D: -
CDR3: ASSLSLYGYT; J: TRBJ1-2; V: TRBV7-2; D: -
CDR3: ASRSEDSYEQY; J: TRBJ2-7; V: TRBV28; D: -
CDR3: ASSPYGQGSYGYT; J: TRBJ1-2; V: TRBV5-1; D: TRBD1
CDR3: ASSGRQRDHGEAF; J: TRBJ1-1; V: TRBV7-2; D: -
CDR3: ASTPGRDRAQPQH; J: TRBJ1-5; V: TRBV19; D: TRBD1
CDR3: ASSSTLQGATDTQY; J: TRBJ2-3; V: TRBV5-6; D: TRBD1
CDR3: ASSYSGSSTNEKLF; J: TRBJ1-4; V: TRBV6-5; D: -
CDR3: ASSRSGGADTQY; J: TRBJ2-3; V: TRBV11-2; D: TRBD2
CDR3: ASSYSRLHITEAF; J: TRBJ1-1; V: TRBV6-5; D: -
CDR3: ASSVSENEQF; J: TRBJ2-1; V: TRBV9; D: -
CDR3: ASSPRTGEGEKLF; J: TRBJ1-4; V: TRBV9; D: TRBD1
CDR3: ASSTYGTEIYEQY; J: TRBJ2-7; V: TRBV19; D: -
CDR3: ASSNGLAGGDNEQF; J: TRBJ2-1; V: TRBV11-2; D: TRBD2
CDR3: ASSPSYRTSTDTQY; J: TRBJ2-3; V: TRBV18; D: -